The 24 T cell receptor beta chains below all came from one sample that was sequenced in a study of T cells expressing NK-cell markers (dated by TCRdb to 2019 to 2021). Library construction relied on 5' RACE. Reads for this sample came from an Illumina HiSeq 2000. Once TCRdb had reprocessed the reads, it stored one entry per CDR3 protein sequence and supplied no DNA. This sample's table contains approximately 460,000 distinct CDR3 sequences. The top ten clones comprise under 7.5% of the sample. Sequenced material: blood T cells: a sorted CD56 or NKG2C T cell subset, CD4+ or CD8+ T cells, or bulk PBMC T cells (not recorded which). The source of these receptors is a woman aged 18 to 69 in good health.

The rearrangement joins TRBV7-2 to TRBJ2-7; absent DNA, TCRdb's TRBD2 call cannot be checked. This CDR3 has 15 residues. Germline V CDR1 and CDR2: SGHTA, FQGNSA. CDR3 protein: CASSSSGTSSHEQYF.

The rearrangement links TRBV25-1 to TRBJ2-7. CDR1 MGHDK and CDR2 SYGVNS come from the germline V gene. The CDR3 loop spans 13 amino acids. The CDR3 here is CASRAWSAYEQYF.

The rearrangement joins TRBV20-1 to TRBJ1-2; TCRdb lists TRBD1, though no DNA is available to test this call. This CDR3 contains 14 residues. Germline CDR1 is DFQATT and CDR2 is SNEGSKA (reference sequence). CDR3: CSAAPIRQGQGYTF.

This rearrangement joins TRBV10-3 to TRBJ1-1. Germline V gene lookup returns CDR1 ENHRY and CDR2 SYGVKD. The CDR3 runs to 14 residues. The CDR3 is CAISVGQLNTEAFF.

The rearrangement links TRBV7-8 to TRBJ1-1; the D gene TCRdb calls, TRBD1, cannot be checked with no DNA. The CDR3 is 13 residues long. CDR1 is SGHVS and CDR2 is FQNEAQ in the germline V gene. The CDR3 region is CASSPGTDTEAFF.

V is TRBV29-1 and J is TRBJ1-1; TCRdb gives TRBD1 as the D gene, but with no DNA this cannot be confirmed. The CDR3 consists of 13 residues. CDR1 and CDR2 (germline): SQVTM, ANQGSEA. CDR3 sequence: CSVSPGGNTEAFF. Combining the CDR3 with reference TRBV29-1 and TRBJ1-1 gives the whole variable domain SAVISQKPSRDICQRGTSLTIQCQVDSQVTMMFWYRQQPGQSLTLIATANQGSEATYESGFVIDKFPISRPNLTFSTLTVSNMSPEDSSIYLCSVSPGGNTEAFFGQGTRLTVV.

V gene TRBV25-1 combines with J gene TRBJ2-7; checking the TCRdb D call of TRBD2 is not possible without DNA. Germline V gene lookup returns CDR1 MGHDK and CDR2 SYGVNS. CDR3 length: 14 amino acids. CDR3 region: CASSEWEGAYEQYF.

The chain recombines TRBV5-1 with TRBJ1-2; TCRdb's D call, TRBD1, is unchecked because there is no DNA. The CDR3 consists of 14 residues. Per the germline V gene, CDR1 is SGHRS and CDR2 is YFSETQ. The CDR3 sequence: CASSWGTGVPGYTF.

The V and J genes are TRBV5-6 and TRBJ2-5. The CDR3 is 11 residues long. Germline V lookup: CDR1 SGHDT, CDR2 YYEEEE. CDR3: CASSWEETQYF.

The chain has TRBV7-2 and TRBJ2-7; checking the TCRdb D call of TRBD1 is not possible without DNA. Per germline, CDR1 SGHTA and CDR2 FQGNSA. This CDR3 comprises 14 residues. The CDR3 protein is CASSLGGVGYEQYF.

CDR3 amino acids: CASSSPGMNTEAFF. This chain uses TRBV28 with TRBJ1-1; checking the TCRdb D call of TRBD1 is not possible without DNA. Germline assignment: CDR1 MDHEN and CDR2 SYDVKM. The CDR3 is 14 residues long. Full variable domain (rest looked up from reference TRBV28 and TRBJ1-1): DVKVTQSSRYLVKRTGEKVFLECVQDMDHENMFWYRQDPGLGLRLIYFSYDVKMKEKGDIPEGYSVSREKKERFSLILESASTNQTSMYLCASSSPGMNTEAFFGQGTRLTVV.

This chain uses TRBV29-1 with TRBJ2-7; TCRdb names TRBD1, which stays unverified in the absence of DNA. The germline V gene encodes CDR1 SQVTM and CDR2 ANQGSEA. This CDR3 region has 14 residues. This chain's CDR3 is CSVEEGKGTYEQYF.

This chain uses TRBV6-2 or TRBV6-3 with TRBJ2-1; without DNA, the TCRdb call of TRBD2 cannot be checked. The germline CDR1 and CDR2 sequences are MNHEY and SVGEGT. The CDR3 extends over 15 amino acids. The CDR3 here is CASSYSRLAGVLEFF.

The chain employs TRBV6-5 and TRBJ2-2; TCRdb proposes TRBD1, but this gene call is untestable without DNA. This CDR3 is 17 amino acids long. Germline CDR1 is MNHEY and CDR2 is SVGAGI. The CDR3 sequence is CASSYSWPGRNTGELFF.

CDR3 region: CASSSNLYGTSGGSEQFF. The chain recombines TRBV11-1 with TRBJ2-1; the TRBD2 assignment by TCRdb is unverifiable without DNA. Germline loops: CDR1 SGHAT, CDR2 FQDESV (reference sequence). CDR3 length equals 18 residues. The full variable domain, its missing parts supplied by reference TRBV11-1 and TRBJ2-1, is EAEVAQSPRYKITEKSQAVAFWCDPISGHATLYWYRQILGQGPELLVQFQDESVVDDSQLPKDRFSAERLKGVDSTLKIQPAELGDSAMYLCASSSNLYGTSGGSEQFFGPGTRLTVL.

V gene TRBV7-9 combines with J gene TRBJ2-3. The CDR3 totals 13 residues. The germline gives CDR1 SEHNR, CDR2 FQNEAQ (reference sequence). CDR3 protein: CASRSGDTDTQYF.

J is TRBJ2-5 and V is TRBV10-3; the D call of TRBD1 rests on TCRdb alone, since no DNA is present to check it. The CDR3 consists of 12 residues. The germline V gene encodes CDR1 ENHRY and CDR2 SYGVKD. CDR3 amino acids: CAIRGVQETQYF.

The chain uses TRBV18 and TRBJ1-3. Germline CDR1 and CDR2: KGHSH and LQKENI. The CDR3 is 16 residues long. CDR3 protein: CASSPSQESSGNTIYF.

The rearrangement joins TRBV7-2 to TRBJ2-3; TCRdb calls TRBD1, which cannot be checked without DNA. The CDR3 spans 15 residues. CDR1 and CDR2 (germline): SGHTA, FQGNSA. CDR3 protein: CASSVTGPGTDTQYF.

The rearrangement uses TRBV20-1 and TRBJ1-1; the TCRdb D gene call, TRBD1, has no DNA to confirm it. Germline V lookup: CDR1 DFQATT, CDR2 SNEGSKA (reference sequence). The CDR3 covers 12 residues. CDR3 residues: CSAPPGTGRAFF.

The chain uses TRBV25-1 and TRBJ2-1; TCRdb lists TRBD1, though no DNA is available to test this call. CDR3 size: 11 residues. The germline V gene encodes CDR1 MGHDK and CDR2 SYGVNS. The CDR3 region is CASSIGDEQFF.

This chain uses TRBV27 with TRBJ1-2. Germline V gene data show CDR1 as MNHEY and CDR2 as SMNVEV (reference sequence). The CDR3 length is 15 residues. CDR3 sequence reads: CASRQPGLGRSGYTF.

J is TRBJ2-1 and V is TRBV7-2; TCRdb lists TRBD2, though no DNA is available to test this call. Germline V CDR1 and CDR2: SGHTA, FQGNSA. The CDR3 runs to 15 residues. Here the CDR3 reads CASHRRGSSYNEQFF.

The CDR3 sequence is CASIERGNTEAFF. The J gene is TRBJ1-1, the V gene TRBV6-1. This CDR3 is built from 13 residues. CDR1 is MNHNS, CDR2 SASEGT, per germline.